The 3 T cell receptor beta chains below come from one sample, sequenced in a study of metastatic and nonmetastatic thyroid tumors. All patients were untreated before thyroid surgery. TCRdb re-called clones from the PCR reads using MiXCR. The table includes roughly 41,000 clones, about 17% detected once. The sequenced sample consisted of blood. These receptors came from a female donor with papillary thyroid cancer or a benign thyroid nodule (not recorded which). Some clones in this sample may be carry-over from other donors' samples.

There are many counts of this clone. CDR3 sequence reads: CASRLAGTDTQYF. The CDR3 bases are TGTGCCAGCCGACTAGCGGGCACAGATACGCAGTATTTT. The chain joins TRBV12-3 or TRBV12-4 to TRBJ2-3; 9 nucleotides line up with TRBD2. J lost 1 base, V lost 8 bases, and 1 base had no gene match. The CDR3 consists of 13 residues.

Many counts were recorded for this clone. This CDR3 reads CASSLVGTGTSVELFF. The CDR3 DNA sequence: TGCGCCAGCAGCTTGGTTGGGACAGGGACAAGCGTGGAGCTGTTTTTT. The chain joins TRBV5-1 to TRBJ2-2; TRBD1 matches 9 bases. There are 16 residues in the CDR3. Germline trimming cut 0 bases from V and 10 bases from J; bases unmatched to any gene: 10. Germline values: CDR1 SGHRS, CDR2 YFSETQ.

This clone was counted ten times or more. This chain joins TRBV27 and TRBJ1-1; D remains unclear. Germline V CDR1 and CDR2: MNHEY, SMNVEV (reference sequence). The CDR3 spans 13 residues. V was pared by 2 bases and J by 1 base, with 5 bases between. The CDR3 DNA reads as TGTGCCAGCAGTTTAGTGGGGAACACTGAAGCTTTCTTT. This encodes CASSLVGNTEAFF.